The next 31 T cell receptor beta chains were all read from a single sample in a study of cytomegalovirus exposure and HLA in healthy donors. Method: immunoSEQ multiplex PCR; TCRdb's copy keeps in-frame clones and lacks some. Here the sample spans about 160,000 clones, 90% to 97% being singletons. The sequenced sample was PBMCs. The receptors originated from a young woman in good health and CMV-seronegative.

The chain employs TRBV7-9 and TRBJ2-5; D gene uncertain. This CDR3 has 13 amino acids. Germline V CDR1 and CDR2: SEHNR, FQNEAQ (reference sequence). V was trimmed by 3 bases and J by 2 bases, leaving 7 bases between them. CDR3 amino acids: CASSFIPQETQYF. DNA of the CDR3: TGTGCCAGCAGCTTTATCCCGCAAGAGACCCAGTACTTC.

V gene TRBV21-1 combines with J gene TRBJ2-7; TRBD1 reflects the table's D call only, with no check against the DNA. TRBV21-1 is classified as a pseudogene. CDR3 length: 16 amino acids. The CDR3 reads CASSKGKGKGIHEQYF. For the CDR3, the DNA is TGTGCCAGCAGCAAGGGAAAGGGGAAGGGCATCCACGAGCAGTACTTC.

To note about this clone: Other DNA sequences in the sample encode the same CDR3. The V call is TRBV6-1, the J call TRBJ1-5, with a possible D match to TRBD1 (5 bases). Trimming left V 0 bases short and J 4 bases short, with 7 bases between. CDR1 MNHNS and CDR2 SASEGT come from the germline V gene. This CDR3 spans 14 amino acids. The CDR3 DNA follows: TGTGCCAGCAGTGAAGCGGGGCGTAATCAGCCCCAGCATTTT. Protein sequence: CASSEAGRNQPQHF.

The chain is built from TRBV19 and TRBJ2-1; D is undetermined. CDR1 and CDR2 from the germline V gene are LNHDA and SQIVND (reference sequence). V lost 4 bases and J 0 bases, leaving 10 bases between the germline ends. This CDR3 region has 15 residues. This chain's CDR3 is CASSTKMSSYNEQFF. CDR3 in DNA: TGTGCCAGTAGTACAAAAATGTCCTCCTACAATGAGCAGTTCTTC.

V gene TRBV15 combines with J gene TRBJ2-2, with TRBD1 identical over 10 bases. This CDR3 has 17 amino acids. Trimming took 0 bases from V and 2 from J; bases not matched to a gene: 3. The V gene's germline CDR1 is LNHNV and CDR2 YYDKDF (reference sequence). This CDR3 is CATSRDRTGGNTGELFF. Here the CDR3 DNA reads TGTGCCACCAGCAGAGATCGGACAGGGGGTAACACCGGGGAGCTGTTTTTT.

This chain joins TRBV7-2 and TRBJ2-7; 9 bases line up with TRBD2. CDR3 length equals 12 residues. Germline loops: CDR1 SGHTA, CDR2 FQGNSA. V shed 9 bases and J 7 bases; nucleotides not matched to a gene: 7. Here the CDR3 DNA reads TGTGCCAGTAAGCGGGGGGTTGGGGAGCAGTACTTC. Translating it yields CASKRGVGEQYF.

This chain connects TRBV5-3 to TRBJ2-7; D gene unclear. TRBV5-3 is an ORF, and what it does is uncertain. V shed 0 bases and J shed 4 bases, with 8 bases lying between them. This CDR3 spans 13 amino acids. The CDR3 is CARSLVGGYEQYF. The CDR3 DNA reads as TGTGCCAGAAGCTTGGTTGGCGGATACGAGCAGTACTTC.

The gene calls are TRBV7-3 and TRBJ2-1; D might be TRBD2 (6 bases). V shed 2 bases and J shed 0 bases, with 17 bases lying between them. Germline values: CDR1 SGHTA, CDR2 FQGTGA. CDR3 size: 18 residues. This chain's CDR3 is CASSLGILSGSSYNEQFF. The CDR3 bases are TGTGCCAGCAGCTTAGGTATCCTGAGCGGGTCCTCCTACAATGAGCAGTTCTTC. The complete variable domain, with remaining parts taken from reference TRBV7-3 and TRBJ2-1, reads GAGVSQTPSNKVTEKGKYVELRCDPISGHTALYWYRQSLGQGPEFLIYFQGTGAADDSGLPNDRFFAVRPEGSVSTLKIQRTERGDSAVYLCASSLGILSGSSYNEQFFGPGTRLTVL.

The count of this clone is one. The chain couples TRBV5-4 to TRBJ2-5, with a weak D call TRBD2 (5 bases). Germline-derived CDR1 and CDR2 are SGHNT and YYREEE (reference sequence). This CDR3 comprises 13 residues. Between the trimmed V and J ends, which lost 3 bases and 7 bases, there was a span of 13 bases. The CDR3 region has the DNA TGTGCCAGCAGCTGGGTCCTAGAGGGGACCCAGTACTTC. Protein: CASSWVLEGTQYF.

V gene TRBV6-6 combines with J gene TRBJ2-1; 7 nucleotides match TRBD1. The CDR3 has 16 residues. With V trimmed by 2 bases and J by 9 bases, 13 bases remained unmatched. Germline values: CDR1 MNHNY, CDR2 SVGAGI (reference sequence). The CDR3 reads CASSYPQGQLYREQFF. In DNA, the CDR3 is TGTGCCAGCAGTTACCCTCAGGGACAGTTATACCGTGAGCAGTTCTTC.

J is TRBJ2-7 and V is TRBV18, with a possible D match to TRBD1 (6 bases). Germline V CDR1 and CDR2: KGHSH, LQKENI. The CDR3 extends over 13 amino acids. The germline V and J ends were trimmed by 4 bases and 3 bases, with 10 bases remaining between them. CDR3 in DNA: TGTGCCAGCTCACTAGGGGACAACTACGAGCAGTACTTC. Residues: CASSLGDNYEQYF.

The chain recombines TRBV27 with TRBJ2-7; maybe TRBD1 (6 bases). CDR1 is MNHEY, CDR2 SMNVEV, per germline (reference sequence). Trimming pared 2 bases from V and 4 bases from J, leaving 12 bases between. The CDR3 is 14 amino acids. The CDR3 here is CASSLADRLYEQYF. In nucleotides, the CDR3 is TGTGCCAGCAGTTTAGCCGACAGGCTGTACGAGCAGTACTTC.

The chain uses TRBV7-9 and TRBJ2-1, with TRBD1 matching over 8 bases. This CDR3 region has 14 residues. CDR1 and CDR2 from the germline V gene are SEHNR and FQNEAQ (reference sequence). After removal of 1 base from V and 4 bases from J, the junction contained 0 bases not matched to a gene. DNA for the CDR3: TGTGCCAGCAGCTTAGACAGGGGGTACAATGAGCAGTTCTTC. This translates into CASSLDRGYNEQFF.

The chain is built from TRBV20-1 and TRBJ2-5; D gene unclear. The CDR3 contains 11 residues. Germline CDR1 and CDR2: DFQATT and SNEGSKA (reference sequence). With 3 bases removed from V and 4 bases from J, the gap between germline ends came to 6 bases. The CDR3 DNA is TGCAGTGCTAGCTCCCCAGAGACCCAGTACTTC. Its translation is CSASSPETQYF.

V and J are TRBV19 and TRBJ2-2, with D perhaps matching TRBD1 (6 bases). The CDR3 runs 14 residues. Germline-derived CDR1 and CDR2 are LNHDA and SQIVND (reference sequence). V lost 3 bases, J lost 2 bases, and 7 bases lay in between. The CDR3 reads CASSMTGNTGELFF. CDR3 nucleotide sequence: TGTGCCAGTAGTATGACAGGAAACACCGGGGAGCTGTTTTTT.

This chain connects TRBV9 to TRBJ2-1, with TRBD2 matching over 9 bases. CDR1 and CDR2 (germline): SGDLS, YYNGEE. V dropped 0 bases and J dropped 5; count of bases not matched to a gene: 3. There are 15 residues in the CDR3. CDR3 in amino acids: CASSVGGGGDNEQFF. As DNA, the CDR3 is TGTGCCAGCAGCGTAGGCGGGGGGGGTGACAATGAGCAGTTCTTC.

The DNA of the CDR3 is TGTGCCTGGAGTACCCCCCCAGTCAGCTCTGGAAACACCATATATTTT. This codes for CAWSTPPVSSGNTIYF. The chain recombines TRBV30 with TRBJ1-3, with D uncertain. This CDR3 comprises 16 residues. Germline CDR1 GTSNPN, CDR2 SVGIG (reference sequence). Trimming removed 2 bases from V and 0 bases from J, with 14 bases in between.

The J gene is TRBJ2-6, the V gene TRBV19, with D tentatively TRBD2 (6 bases). Trimming removed 7 bases from V and 0 bases from J, with 16 bases in between. Germline CDR1 LNHDA, CDR2 SQIVND (reference sequence). This CDR3 contains 17 residues. CDR3 nucleotide sequence: TGTGCCAGTACTAGCGTATCGGGGTCCTCTGGGGCCAACGTCCTGACTTTC. It yields the protein CASTSVSGSSGANVLTF. The variable domain in full, with the rest retrieved from reference TRBV19 and TRBJ2-6, is DGGITQSPKYLFRKEGQNVTLSCEQNLNHDAMYWYRQDPGQGLRLIYYSQIVNDFQKGDIAEGYSVSREKKESFPLTVTSAQKNPTAFYLCASTSVSGSSGANVLTFGAGSRLTVL.

The chain is built from TRBV6-1 and TRBJ2-7, with 7 bases identical to TRBD1. Germline V gives CDR1 MNHNS, CDR2 SASEGT. CDR3 size: 15 residues. Germline trimming cut 1 base from V and 2 bases from J; bases unmatched to any gene: 5. The CDR3 spells CASSEVGQPPYEQYF. The CDR3 DNA follows: TGTGCCAGCAGTGAAGTGGGACAGCCACCCTACGAGCAGTACTTC.

This chain uses TRBV7-9 with TRBJ2-1; 7 bases fit TRBD1. CDR3 length equals 18 residues. Germline values: CDR1 SEHNR, CDR2 FQNEAQ (reference sequence). J gave up 3 bases and V 3 bases, and 14 bases lay outside the gene matches. CDR3 region: CASSFRANRDSGYNEQFF. The DNA for the CDR3 is TGTGCCAGCAGCTTCCGTGCCAATCGGGACAGTGGCTACAATGAGCAGTTCTTC.

The chain carries TRBV25-1 and TRBJ1-3; a possible D gene is TRBD1 (5 bases). The CDR3 runs to 13 residues. The germline V gene has CDR1 MGHDK and CDR2 SYGVNS. Trimming stripped 4 bases from V and 1 base from J, with 5 bases between. CDR3 loop: CASSAGSGNTIYF. The CDR3 DNA sequence: TGTGCCAGCAGTGCAGGGTCTGGAAACACCATATATTTT. Variable domain in full (rest from reference TRBV25-1 and TRBJ1-3): EADIYQTPRYLVIGTGKKITLECSQTMGHDKMYWYQQDPGMELHLIHYSYGVNSTEKGDLSSESTVSRIRTEHFPLTLESARPSHTSQYLCASSAGSGNTIYFGEGSWLTVV.

J is TRBJ1-2 and V is TRBV5-4; a weak D match, TRBD1 (6 bases). CDR3 length equals 15 residues. Germline values: CDR1 SGHNT, CDR2 YYREEE (reference sequence). V lost 3 bases and J 2 bases, leaving 14 bases between the germline ends. The CDR3 reads CASSSRTDTNYGYTF. In nucleotides, the CDR3 is TGTGCCAGCAGCTCCCGGACAGATACAAACTATGGCTACACCTTC.

Comment on this clone: An end of the junction differs from the germline gene, which may be a read error. V and J are TRBV5-1 and TRBJ2-7; 7 nucleotides agree with TRBD1. The CDR3 has 14 residues. Germline V gives CDR1 SGHRS, CDR2 YFSETQ. The CDR3 nucleotides read TGCGCCAGCAGTTTGGGACAGACCTCCTACGAGCAGTACTTC. This sequence encodes CASSLGQTSYEQYF. The complete variable domain, with remaining parts taken from reference TRBV5-1 and TRBJ2-7, reads KAGVTQTPRYLIKTRGQQVTLSCSPISGHRSVSWYQQTPGQGLQFLFEYFSETQRNKGNFPGRFSGRQFSNSRSEMNVSTLELGDSALYLCASSLGQTSYEQYFGPGTRLTVT.

The chain uses TRBV6-5 and TRBJ2-7, with TRBD1 identical over 7 bases. The CDR3 has 14 amino acids. CDR1 and CDR2 (germline): MNHEY, SVGAGI. V trimming: 5 bases; J trimming: 1 base; junction bases outside the gene matches: 5. The CDR3 DNA reads as TGTGCCAGCAGTCCGGGACAGAAATCCTACGAGCAGTACTTC. It specifies CASSPGQKSYEQYF.

V gene TRBV25-1 combines with J gene TRBJ1-2; D ambiguous. Germline V CDR1 and CDR2: MGHDK, SYGVNS. V lost 1 base to trimming and J lost 7 bases, with 10 bases between them. The CDR3 length is 13 residues. The CDR3 bases are TGTGCCAGCAGTGAATCGTGGAGTAGTGGCTACACCTTC. This translates into CASSESWSSGYTF.

This clone was seen more than once but under ten times. This chain links TRBV20-1 with TRBJ2-5; possible D gene TRBD2, 7 bases. CDR3 size: 10 residues. Germline V lookup: CDR1 DFQATT, CDR2 SNEGSKA (reference sequence). CDR3 nucleotides: TGCAGGGGGGGGCTAGAGACCCAGTACTTC. Translated: CRGGLETQYF.

The genes are TRBV9 and TRBJ1-2; 7 bases align to TRBD1. Germline values: CDR1 SGDLS, CDR2 YYNGEE. V lost 4 bases to trimming and J lost 4 bases; unmatched junction nucleotides: 7. The CDR3 extends over 14 amino acids. The CDR3 DNA follows: TGTGCCAGCAGCCAGTCGACAGGGAGCTATGGCTACACCTTC. The encoded protein is CASSQSTGSYGYTF. Full variable domain (rest looked up from reference TRBV9 and TRBJ1-2): DSGVTQTPKHLITATGQRVTLRCSPRSGDLSVYWYQQSLDQGLQFLIQYYNGEERAKGNILERFSAQQFPDLHSELNLSSLELGDSALYFCASSQSTGSYGYTFGSGTRLTVV.

This sequence joins TRBV7-9 and TRBJ1-1; 8 nucleotides line up with TRBD1. Germline assignment: CDR1 SEHNR and CDR2 FQNEAQ (reference sequence). The CDR3 spans 15 residues. The V and J ends lost 5 bases and 3 bases, in that order; junction bases with no gene match: 8. CDR3 sequence reads: CASSTLPGGHTEAFF. The DNA for the CDR3 is TGTGCCAGCAGCACCTTACCAGGGGGCCACACTGAAGCTTTCTTT. Full variable domain (remainder filled in from reference TRBV7-9 and TRBJ1-1): DTGVSQNPRHKITKRGQNVTFRCDPISEHNRLYWYRQTLGQGPEFLTYFQNEAQLEKSRLLSDRFSAERPKGSFSTLEIQRTEQGDSAMYLCASSTLPGGHTEAFFGQGTRLTVV.

The J gene is TRBJ2-3, the V gene TRBV2; possible D gene TRBD2, 6 bases. This CDR3 has 15 amino acids. V dropped 3 bases and J dropped 2 bases, with 12 bases sitting between them. CDR1 SNHLY and CDR2 FYNNEI come from the germline V gene. As DNA, the CDR3 is TGTGCCAGCAGTGAGGCGGGACTGAACACAGATACGCAGTATTTT. It translates to CASSEAGLNTDTQYF.

The chain couples TRBV2 to TRBJ1-4, with unresolved D. The V gene lost 8 bases and the J gene lost 4 bases, with 11 bases spanning the gap. This CDR3 comprises 13 residues. The germline V gene has CDR1 SNHLY and CDR2 FYNNEI. The CDR3, as DNA: TGTGCCAGCTGGCGGGATCTTAATGAAAAACTGTTTTTT. The encoded protein is CASWRDLNEKLFF.

V usage is TRBV7-2 and J usage is TRBJ1-2; the D gene is possibly TRBD1 (5 bases). Trimming took off 2 bases at V and 4 bases at J, with 8 bases between the two ends. Germline-derived CDR1 and CDR2 are SGHTA and FQGNSA. CDR3 size: 13 residues. DNA for the CDR3: TGTGCCAGCAGCTTACAGGGAAGCTATGGCTACACCTTC. Amino acid sequence: CASSLQGSYGYTF.